The T cell receptor (beta chain) under discussion was sequenced for a study of T cell responses to AZD1222 COVID-19 vaccine. Study-wide results and limits: Two AZD1222 administrations were followed by greater Spike-specific TCR breadth and depth. Sampled repertoires all dated from after the peak T cell response.

Some second doses came at about 4 weeks and others at about 12 weeks; these were pooled. In this sample, this clone turned up once. No antigen is known for it. CDR3 length: 19 residues. J was trimmed by 3 bases and V by 8 bases; bases with no gene match: 18. CDR1 is LGHNT and CDR2 is FRNRAP in the germline V gene. Only in-frame clones appear in the TCRdb table, and some are missing; sequencing was by immunoSEQ multiplex PCR. The sample consists of about 120,000 clones, 90% to 95% of them appearing once. The genes are TRBV12-5 and TRBJ1-5; the match to TRBD1 covers 11 bases. The input for sequencing was peripheral blood, taken 28 days after the second AZD1222 dose. The TCR sequence derives from an adult who received the AZD1222 COVID-19 vaccine. In DNA form, the CDR3 reads TGTGCTAGTTCCGGCCAGCCACAGCGGGGACAGGGGGACAATCAGCCCCAGCATTTT. Residues: CASSGQPQRGQGDNQPQHF.